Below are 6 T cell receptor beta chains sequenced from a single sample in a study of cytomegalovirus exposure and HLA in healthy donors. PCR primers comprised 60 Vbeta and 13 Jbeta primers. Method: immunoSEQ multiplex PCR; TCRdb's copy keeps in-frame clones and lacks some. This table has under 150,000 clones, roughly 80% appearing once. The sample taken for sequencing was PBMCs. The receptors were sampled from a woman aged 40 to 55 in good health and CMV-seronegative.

CDR3 nucleotide sequence: TGTGCCAGCAGTGAAAGGACAGTAGATCAGCCCCAGCATTTT. It is translated as CASSERTVDQPQHF. V is TRBV6-1 and J is TRBJ1-5; possible D gene TRBD1, 6 bases. CDR1 is MNHNS, CDR2 SASEGT, per germline. Trimming left V 2 bases short and J 5 bases short, with 10 bases between. This CDR3 has 14 residues.

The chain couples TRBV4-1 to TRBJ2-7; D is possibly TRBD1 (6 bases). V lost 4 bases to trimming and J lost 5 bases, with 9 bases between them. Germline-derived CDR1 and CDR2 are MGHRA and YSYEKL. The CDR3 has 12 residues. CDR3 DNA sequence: TGCGCCAGCAGCCGGGGGCGGGACGAGCAGTACTTC. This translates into CASSRGRDEQYF.

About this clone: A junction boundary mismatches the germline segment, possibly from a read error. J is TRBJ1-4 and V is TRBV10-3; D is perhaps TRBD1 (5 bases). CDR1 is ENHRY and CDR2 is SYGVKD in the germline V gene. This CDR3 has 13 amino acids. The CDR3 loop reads CASGTLGLRKTVF. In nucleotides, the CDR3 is TGTGCCAGCGGGACTCTAGGACTTCGAAAAACTGTTTTT.

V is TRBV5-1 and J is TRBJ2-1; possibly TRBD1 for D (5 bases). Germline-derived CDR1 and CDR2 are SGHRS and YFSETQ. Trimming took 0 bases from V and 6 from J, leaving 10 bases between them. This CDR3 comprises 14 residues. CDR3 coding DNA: TGCGCCAGCAGCTTGGGTGGGGCCGCCAATGAGCAGTTCTTC. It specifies CASSLGGAANEQFF.

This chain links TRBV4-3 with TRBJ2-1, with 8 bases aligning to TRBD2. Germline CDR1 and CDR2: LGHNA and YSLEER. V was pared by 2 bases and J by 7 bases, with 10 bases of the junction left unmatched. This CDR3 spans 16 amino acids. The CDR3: CASSQSATSEVNEQFF. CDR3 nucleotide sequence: TGCGCCAGCAGCCAAAGCGCGACTAGCGAAGTTAATGAGCAGTTCTTC.

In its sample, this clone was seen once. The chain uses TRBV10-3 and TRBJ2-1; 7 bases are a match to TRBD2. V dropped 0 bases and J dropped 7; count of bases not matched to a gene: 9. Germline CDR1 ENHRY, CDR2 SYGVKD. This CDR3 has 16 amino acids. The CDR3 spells CAISESERGVKNEQFF. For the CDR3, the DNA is TGTGCCATCAGTGAGTCGGAGCGGGGTGTGAAGAATGAGCAGTTCTTC.